The 29 T cell receptor beta chains presented below share a single source sample, sequenced in a study of T-cell reconstitution after alpha-beta-depleted transplantation in children. A TCRbeta library incorporating unique molecular identifiers was prepared. Using its own MiXCR run on the PCR reads, TCRdb lists one record per CDR3 protein. The repertoire includes about 610,000 distinct CDR3 sequences, roughly 10% of them detected once, and around 4% sits in the top ten. Specimen: PBMCs from the stem cell graft donor, collected from the stem cell graft. Receptors originate from a human donor who donated a stem cell graft to a child with acute myeloid leukemia.

The chain recombines TRBV29-1 with TRBJ1-4, with TRBD1 matching 9 bases. The germline gives CDR1 SQVTM, CDR2 ANQGSEA. CDR3 length: 16 residues. J gave up 0 bases and V 3 bases, and 5 bases lay outside the gene matches. The CDR3 bases are TGCAGCGTTGACGTGACAGGGGGTGCAACTAATGAAAAACTGTTTTTT. Its protein product is CSVDVTGGATNEKLFF.

The chain combines TRBV6-2 or TRBV6-3 with TRBJ1-1, with 7 bases matching TRBD1. The CDR3 runs 15 residues. Germline trimming cut 4 bases from V and 6 bases from J; bases unmatched to any gene: 11. Germline V gene data show CDR1 as MNHEY and CDR2 as SVGEGT. The CDR3 loop reads CASSSLDRVLAEAFF. As DNA, the CDR3 is TGTGCCAGCAGTTCCCTAGACAGGGTCTTGGCTGAAGCTTTCTTT.

This clonotype showed up many times. The rearrangement links TRBV29-1 to TRBJ2-4; tentative D call: TRBD2 (5 bases). Trimming removed 4 bases from V and 0 bases from J, with 7 bases in between. The germline V gene has CDR1 SQVTM and CDR2 ANQGSEA. The CDR3 is 13 amino acids. The CDR3 DNA sequence: TGCAGCGTTGGACGGGGAGCCAAAAACATTCAGTACTTC. Translated, it gives CSVGRGAKNIQYF. Variable domain in full (rest from reference TRBV29-1 and TRBJ2-4): SAVISQKPSRDICQRGTSLTIQCQVDSQVTMMFWYRQQPGQSLTLIATANQGSEATYESGFVIDKFPISRPNLTFSTLTVSNMSPEDSSIYLCSVGRGAKNIQYFGAGTRLSVL.

This clonotype was detected many times. V is TRBV5-6 and J is TRBJ2-1; D is undetermined. The CDR3 runs 12 residues. Germline assignment: CDR1 SGHDT and CDR2 YYEEEE. V shed 0 bases and J shed 9 bases, with 7 bases lying between them. CDR3 sequence: CASSLAIGEQFF. CDR3 sequence (DNA): TGTGCCAGCAGCTTGGCCATAGGTGAGCAGTTCTTC.

This clonotype was seen ten or more times. The CDR3 loop reads CASSSSSGRVTGELFF. CDR3 DNA sequence: TGTGCCAGCAGTTCCTCTAGCGGCCGAGTCACCGGGGAGCTGTTTTTT. This chain connects TRBV13 to TRBJ2-2; 7 bases map to TRBD2. Germline CDR1 PRHDT, CDR2 FYEKMQ (reference sequence). The length of the CDR3 is 16 residues. Losses at the gene ends were 6 bases for V and 4 bases for J; bases not matched to a gene: 11.

The chain joins TRBV12-3 or TRBV12-4 to TRBJ2-2, with no clear D. The CDR3 is made up of 15 amino acids. Between the trimmed V and J ends, which lost 5 bases and 4 bases, there was a span of 14 bases. The CDR3 spells CASSPTTAPTGELFF. Here the CDR3 DNA reads TGTGCCAGCAGTCCGACGACTGCCCCCACCGGGGAGCTGTTTTTT.

The chain joins TRBV20-1 to TRBJ2-7; D not resolved. The germline gives CDR1 DFQATT, CDR2 SNEGSKA (reference sequence). CDR3 length: 12 residues. V lost 8 bases and J lost 2, with 13 bases in between. CDR3 loop: CSPLWRPYEQYF. Here the CDR3 DNA reads TGCAGTCCCCTGTGGCGTCCCTACGAGCAGTACTTC.

Many counts were recorded for this clonotype. The J gene is TRBJ1-6, the V gene TRBV7-2; 8 nucleotides agree with TRBD1. CDR3 length: 14 amino acids. Germline V gives CDR1 SGHTA, CDR2 FQGNSA. V gave up 6 bases and J gave up 9 bases; unmatched junction bases: 7. DNA for the CDR3: TGTGCCAGCAGTCCTGGACAGGGAAGTTCACCCCTCCACTTT. Its translation: CASSPGQGSSPLHF.

This clonotype came up many times. The genes are TRBV29-1 and TRBJ1-2; 11 bases match TRBD1. This CDR3 comprises 12 residues. Germline V lookup: CDR1 SQVTM, CDR2 ANQGSEA. V shed 7 bases, J shed 7 bases, and the junction held 5 bases outside the gene matches. DNA of the CDR3: TGCAGCGGGGGACAGGGGGGAGGTGGCTACACCTTC. Encoded protein: CSGGQGGGGYTF.

This sequence joins TRBV5-6 and TRBJ2-5; 12 positions match TRBD2. There are 19 residues in the CDR3. The J segment lost 6 bases and the V segment lost 2 bases, leaving 17 bases of the junction unmatched. Germline V CDR1 and CDR2: SGHDT, YYEEEE. The DNA for the CDR3 is TGTGCCAGCAGCTTTCGCCCGGGACGGACTAGCGGGACACAGCAGACCCAGTACTTC. As protein: CASSFRPGRTSGTQQTQYF.

This clonotype was found a few times. The V gene is TRBV5-5, the J gene TRBJ2-7; perhaps TRBD2 as D (5 bases). The germline V gene encodes CDR1 SGHKS and CDR2 YYEKEE (reference sequence). V lost 4 bases and J 2 bases, leaving 16 bases between the germline ends. The CDR3 extends over 15 amino acids. The CDR3 nucleotides read TGTGCCAGCAGCCAGCGGTTCCCCCCCCCCTACGAGCAGTACTTC. The encoded protein is CASSQRFPPPYEQYF. The variable domain in full, completed from reference TRBV5-5 and TRBJ2-7, reads DAGVTQSPTHLIKTRGQQVTLRCSPISGHKSVSWYQQVLGQGPQFIFQYYEKEERGRGNFPDRFSARQFPNYSSELNVNALLLGDSALYLCASSQRFPPPYEQYFGPGTRLTVT.

The CDR3 bases are TGCAGTGCCGAGGGACTAGCGGGTCCCCTCTTGGGAGATACGCAGTATTTT. Translation gives CSAEGLAGPLLGDTQYF. This sequence joins TRBV20-1 and TRBJ2-3; TRBD2 matches at 12 bases. The length of the CDR3 is 17 residues. From germline, CDR1 is DFQATT and CDR2 SNEGSKA (reference sequence). Trimming took 6 bases from V and 5 from J; bases not matched to a gene: 15.

This clonotype was counted a few times. For the CDR3, the DNA is TGCAGCGTTGAAGACTGGTCTAGCGGAACTAATGAGCAGTTCTTC. Translated, it gives CSVEDWSSGTNEQFF. The chain recombines TRBV29-1 with TRBJ2-1, with TRBD2 matching 7 bases. This CDR3 contains 15 residues. Germline trimming cut 0 bases from V and 7 bases from J; bases unmatched to any gene: 9. Per the germline V gene, CDR1 is SQVTM and CDR2 is ANQGSEA.

This clonotype was seen more than once but under ten times. The J gene is TRBJ2-7, the V gene TRBV20-1; 10 bases match TRBD2. V lost 3 bases and J lost 0; bases outside the gene matches: 11. The CDR3 totals 17 residues. Germline assignment: CDR1 DFQATT and CDR2 SNEGSKA (reference sequence). CDR3 amino acids: CSASGISGLANSYEQYF. The DNA of the CDR3 is TGCAGTGCTAGCGGTATATCGGGACTAGCGAACTCCTACGAGCAGTACTTC.

This clonotype occurred many times. This rearrangement joins TRBV20-1 to TRBJ2-6; D is possibly TRBD1 or TRBD2 (6 bases each). The CDR3 totals 16 residues. Germline V gene lookup returns CDR1 DFQATT and CDR2 SNEGSKA (reference sequence). Deletions cut 0 bases from V and 3 bases from J, with 12 bases between. CDR3 nucleotides: TGCAGTGCTAGAGACGGGGGCTCTGGTGGGGCCAACGTCCTGACTTTC. Protein: CSARDGGSGGANVLTF.

This clonotype appeared a few times. The rearrangement uses TRBV20-1 and TRBJ1-5; D may be TRBD1 (6 bases). The germline V gene has CDR1 DFQATT and CDR2 SNEGSKA (reference sequence). The germline V and J ends were trimmed by 4 bases and 4 bases, with 17 bases remaining between them. CDR3 length: 15 amino acids. The CDR3 DNA reads as TGCAGTGCTACAGGACAGCAGAGGCGTAATCAGCCCCAGCATTTT. Translated, it gives CSATGQQRRNQPQHF.

The sample holds many counts of this clonotype. The CDR3 DNA reads TGCGCCAGCAGCTCGGACAATGAGCAGTTCTTC. Encoded protein: CASSSDNEQFF. The chain employs TRBV5-1 and TRBJ2-1; D is unresolved. Trimming cost V 3 bases and J 5 bases, with 3 bases left between them. Germline V gene data show CDR1 as SGHRS and CDR2 as YFSETQ. The CDR3 is 11 residues long.

This clonotype was seen repeatedly, ten times or more. The chain uses TRBV3-1 and TRBJ2-1; 7 bases map to TRBD1. The V gene end was trimmed by 1 base and the J gene end by 4 bases; junction bases not matched to a gene: 4. This CDR3 region has 15 residues. From germline, CDR1 is LGHDT and CDR2 YNNKEL (reference sequence). Here the CDR3 reads CASSQGGQQYNEQFF. The DNA of the CDR3 is TGTGCCAGCAGCCAAGGGGGACAGCAATACAATGAGCAGTTCTTC.

Many counts were recorded for this clonotype. This chain links TRBV28 with TRBJ2-5; TRBD2 matches 11 bases. The trim removed 4 bases at V and 4 bases at J, leaving 5 bases unmatched. The CDR3 is made up of 15 amino acids. From germline, CDR1 is MDHEN and CDR2 SYDVKM. In DNA, the CDR3 is TGTGCCAGCAGTTCGCTAGCGGGAGGTTTAGAGACCCAGTACTTC. Translated: CASSSLAGGLETQYF.

This clonotype was recorded at least ten times. The J gene is TRBJ2-5, the V gene TRBV28; D is unclear. The germline gives CDR1 MDHEN, CDR2 SYDVKM. V lost 2 bases to trimming and J lost 4 bases, with 11 bases between them. This CDR3 is built from 14 residues. The CDR3 is CASSLIQLRETQYF. The CDR3 DNA reads as TGTGCCAGCAGTTTAATCCAGCTCAGAGAGACCCAGTACTTC.

Ten or more counts support this clonotype. The chain recombines TRBV20-1 with TRBJ2-7; D is unresolved. Per germline, CDR1 DFQATT and CDR2 SNEGSKA (reference sequence). The ends were cut back, 5 bases at V and 2 bases at J, with 13 bases in the middle. The CDR3 is 13 amino acids. The CDR3 region has the DNA TGCAGTGCTGCGACGACGTACCCCTACGAGCAGTACTTC. Translated, it gives CSAATTYPYEQYF.

This clonotype was counted many times. The CDR3 DNA follows: TGTGCCAGCAGTTACGAGACAGCCAGTCGGAAGTATAAATCTGGGGCCAACGTCCTGACTTTC. Its translation is CASSYETASRKYKSGANVLTF. The chain joins TRBV6-2 or TRBV6-3 to TRBJ2-6; TRBD1 is a possible D gene (5 bases). Germline CDR1 reads MNHEY; CDR2 reads SVGEGT. V was shortened by 2 bases and J by 1 base, with 24 bases between the two germline ends. CDR3 size: 21 residues.

The chain joins TRBV20-1 to TRBJ2-7; no reliable D call. The V gene's germline CDR1 is DFQATT and CDR2 SNEGSKA (reference sequence). The CDR3 runs to 12 residues. V was clipped by 2 bases and J by 3 bases, with 8 bases between them. This chain's CDR3 is CSARYGGYEQYF. DNA of the CDR3: TGCAGTGCTAGATATGGTGGCTACGAGCAGTACTTC.

This clonotype has a count of ten or more. This chain joins TRBV5-1 and TRBJ2-6, with 10 bases that match TRBD2. This CDR3 contains 18 residues. Germline values: CDR1 SGHRS, CDR2 YFSETQ. With V trimmed by 0 bases and J by 3 bases, 6 bases remained unmatched. CDR3 sequence (DNA): TGCGCCAGCAGCTTGGGGCCTAGCGGGAGATTTGGGGCCAACGTCCTGACTTTC. Its translation: CASSLGPSGRFGANVLTF.

CDR3 nucleotide sequence: TGTGCCAGCAGGTCACAGGGGGCGGTCGGGGAGCTGTTTTTT. The encoded protein is CASRSQGAVGELFF. The chain recombines TRBV7-2 with TRBJ2-2; 9 bases agree with TRBD1. The CDR3 is made up of 14 amino acids. Unmatched junction bases numbered 6, after V lost 6 bases and J lost 7 bases. The germline V gene encodes CDR1 SGHTA and CDR2 FQGNSA.

This clonotype occurred a few times. The chain combines TRBV30 with TRBJ1-1; no definite D call. Germline V CDR1 and CDR2: GTSNPN, SVGIG (reference sequence). Trimming took off 3 bases at V and 0 bases at J, with 2 bases between the two ends. The CDR3 covers 11 residues. The CDR3 bases are TGTGCCTGGAGGGTGAACACTGAAGCTTTCTTT. Its protein is CAWRVNTEAFF.

This clonotype has a handful of counts. The genes are TRBV5-1 and TRBJ2-1; 9 bases agree with TRBD1. J lost 6 bases, V lost 4 bases, and 8 bases had no gene match. CDR1 is SGHRS, CDR2 YFSETQ, per germline. The CDR3 length is 15 residues. CDR3 sequence: CASSPGTGWVNEQFF. Here the CDR3 DNA reads TGCGCCAGCAGCCCCGGGACAGGGTGGGTCAATGAGCAGTTCTTC.

The chain has TRBV4-2 and TRBJ2-7; the match to TRBD2 covers 12 bases. V lost 3 bases, J lost 5 bases, and 8 bases stayed unmatched. CDR3 length: 16 amino acids. Germline-derived CDR1 and CDR2 are LGHNA and YNFKEQ. CDR3 region: CASSHETSGRSHEQYF. The CDR3 bases are TGTGCCAGCAGCCACGAAACTAGCGGGAGGTCCCACGAGCAGTACTTC.

This sequence joins TRBV30 and TRBJ2-7, with D unresolved. The CDR3 extends over 12 amino acids. Germline loops: CDR1 GTSNPN, CDR2 SVGIG (reference sequence). Trimming took 5 bases from V and 10 from J, leaving 18 bases between them. The CDR3 DNA follows: TGTGCCTGGTTAAATGTTCCACACGGCCAGTACTTC. Translated: CAWLNVPHGQYF.